One sample yielded the 22 T cell receptor beta chains listed below, sequenced in a study of blood T cell repertoires in COVID-19. Profiling relied on immunoSEQ multiplex PCR, and the TCRdb table lists in-frame clones only, not all of them. The sample consists of 45,000 or so clones, approximately 85% of them appearing once. The sequencing input was peripheral blood. The source of these receptors is a human donor in a cohort sampled during active COVID-19.

The rearrangement uses TRBV3-1 (or the pseudogene TRBV3-2) and TRBJ2-1; tentative D call: TRBD2 (6 bases). Germline V gene sequence: CDR1 LGHDT, CDR2 YNNKEL (reference sequence). The CDR3 length is 16 residues. V dropped 0 bases and J dropped 5 bases, with 14 bases sitting between them. CDR3 amino acids: CASSQERLGEDNEQFF. In DNA form, the CDR3 reads TGTGCCAGCAGCCAAGAAAGACTAGGGGAAGACAATGAGCAGTTCTTC.

V is TRBV11-2 and J is TRBJ1-2, with D unclear. Germline lookup yields CDR1 SGHAT and CDR2 FQNNGV. This CDR3 has 15 amino acids. Trimming cost V 1 base and J 5 bases, with 14 bases left between them. For the CDR3, the DNA is TGTGCCAGCAGCTTAGGGTCGCAGGAAGCTTATGGCTACACCTTC. The encoded protein is CASSLGSQEAYGYTF. Filled out from reference TRBV11-2 and TRBJ1-2, the complete variable domain reads EAGVAQSPRYKIIEKRQSVAFWCNPISGHATLYWYQQILGQGPKLLIQFQNNGVVDDSQLPKDRFSAERLKGVDSTLKIQPAKLEDSAVYLCASSLGSQEAYGYTFGSGTRLTVV.

This chain joins TRBV19 and TRBJ1-2; D is unresolved. CDR3 size: 13 residues. Germline CDR1 and CDR2: LNHDA and SQIVND (reference sequence). Trimming shortened V by 7 bases and J by 4 bases, and 13 bases separated the two germline ends. The CDR3 nucleotides are TGTGCCAGTAATACGGGAAGGGCCTATGGCTACACCTTC. This codes for CASNTGRAYGYTF.

The chain employs TRBV29-1 and TRBJ2-1; TRBD2 matches 9 bases. V lost 4 bases and J lost 0; bases outside the gene matches: 13. The CDR3 spans 18 residues. Looked up from germline, CDR1 is SQVTM and CDR2 is ANQGSEA. CDR3 amino acids: CSVALSGLAGSSYNEQFF. In DNA form, the CDR3 reads TGCAGCGTTGCTTTGTCCGGCCTAGCGGGGAGCTCCTACAATGAGCAGTTCTTC.

The V call is TRBV7-8, the J call TRBJ1-3; D is ambiguous. From germline, CDR1 is SGHVS and CDR2 FQNEAQ. The CDR3 is 14 amino acids. V was clipped by 6 bases and J by 4 bases, with 13 bases between them. This CDR3 is CASRRTTGGNTIYF. The CDR3 region has the DNA TGTGCCAGCAGAAGGACTACCGGAGGAAACACCATATATTTT.

The J gene is TRBJ1-6, the V gene TRBV25-1; TRBD1 is a possible D gene (5 bases). The CDR3 covers 13 residues. From germline, CDR1 is MGHDK and CDR2 SYGVNS. V lost 4 bases and J 14 bases, leaving 15 bases between the germline ends. CDR3 in DNA: TGTGCCAGCAGTGGCACAGGTCCTTCTGCCCTCCACTTT. Its protein is CASSGTGPSALHF.

This chain connects TRBV5-1 to TRBJ1-1; a possible D gene is TRBD1 (5 bases). Germline values: CDR1 SGHRS, CDR2 YFSETQ. V lost 0 bases and J 4 bases, leaving 16 bases between the germline ends. The CDR3 consists of 16 residues. Here the CDR3 DNA reads TGCGCCAGCAGCTTGGCGGGGGAGGTGGGAACCACTGAAGCTTTCTTT. Translated: CASSLAGEVGTTEAFF.

This chain connects TRBV7-9 to TRBJ2-1, with 9 nucleotides matching TRBD2. CDR1 and CDR2 (germline): SEHNR, FQNEAQ (reference sequence). The CDR3 totals 16 residues. Trimming at V came to 5 bases and at J to 4 bases, leaving 9 bases not matched to a gene. The CDR3 DNA reads TGTGCCAGCAGCCAGGGCGGGGGGGCGCGGTACAATGAGCAGTTCTTC. Its translation: CASSQGGGARYNEQFF.

The chain uses TRBV5-1 and TRBJ2-1; TRBD1 matches 7 bases. Looked up from germline, CDR1 is SGHRS and CDR2 is YFSETQ. The trim removed 3 bases at V and 8 bases at J, leaving 8 bases unmatched. This CDR3 is 14 amino acids long. The CDR3 DNA follows: TGCGCCAGCAGCTCGGGACAGCCTTCCGATGAGCAGTTCTTC. It yields the protein CASSSGQPSDEQFF.

The CDR3 DNA sequence: TGTGCCAGCAGCCAAAATAGAGGTGAGCAGTTCTTC. The encoded protein is CASSQNRGEQFF. The chain employs TRBV3-1 (or the pseudogene TRBV3-2) and TRBJ2-1, with no clear D. The CDR3 extends over 12 amino acids. V lost 2 bases to trimming and J lost 9 bases, with 8 bases between them. Germline V gene data show CDR1 as LGHDT and CDR2 as YNNKEL (reference sequence).

The rearrangement joins TRBV28 to TRBJ2-5; D might be TRBD1 (6 bases). This CDR3 has 14 residues. Germline assignment: CDR1 MDHEN and CDR2 SYDVKM. V shed 7 bases and J shed 3 bases, with 15 bases lying between them. CDR3 bases: TGTGCCAGCACCAACAGGGACGGTAAAGAGACCCAGTACTTC. Residues: CASTNRDGKETQYF.

The gene calls are TRBV19 and TRBJ1-5; the D is unclear. The CDR3 runs 13 residues. Germline CDR1 and CDR2: LNHDA and SQIVND (reference sequence). Trimming took 4 bases from V and 5 from J, leaving 9 bases between them. The CDR3 loop reads CASSTQADQPQHF. CDR3 nucleotides: TGTGCCAGTAGTACCCAAGCCGATCAGCCCCAGCATTTT.

The chain is built from TRBV7-9 and TRBJ2-3, with 8 positions matching TRBD2. The V segment lost 6 bases and the J segment 6 bases; nucleotides outside the gene matches: 8. CDR3 size: 14 residues. Per germline, CDR1 SEHNR and CDR2 FQNEAQ (reference sequence). CDR3 sequence (DNA): TGTGCCAGCAGTTCGGGGGGGCCGAGTGATACGCAGTATTTT. It yields the protein CASSSGGPSDTQYF.

The chain has TRBV6-2 or TRBV6-3 and TRBJ1-1, with D possibly being TRBD1 (5 bases). Germline V lookup: CDR1 MNHEY, CDR2 SVGEGT. V gave up 5 bases and J gave up 5 bases, with 6 bases separating them. This CDR3 comprises 11 residues. The CDR3: CASSGATEAFF. Here the CDR3 DNA reads TGTGCCAGCAGTGGGGCGACTGAAGCTTTCTTT.

The chain employs TRBV18 and TRBJ2-6; a weak D match, TRBD2 (6 bases). This CDR3 is 18 amino acids long. V lost 0 bases and J lost 2, with 14 bases in between. CDR1 and CDR2 from the germline V gene are KGHSH and LQKENI. The CDR3: CASSPPWLSGPGANVLTF. As DNA, the CDR3 is TGTGCCAGCTCACCACCGTGGCTGAGCGGGCCTGGGGCCAACGTCCTGACTTTC. Full variable domain (missing parts from reference TRBV18 and TRBJ2-6): NAGVMQNPRHLVRRRGQEARLRCSPMKGHSHVYWYRQLPEEGLKFMVYLQKENIIDESGMPKERFSAEFPKEGPSILRIQQVVRGDSAAYFCASSPPWLSGPGANVLTFGAGSRLTVL.

The V call is TRBV30, the J call TRBJ1-2, with TRBD1 identical over 7 bases. Germline CDR1 and CDR2: GTSNPN and SVGIG (reference sequence). The CDR3 is 13 residues long. With 2 bases clipped from V and 7 bases from J, the junction kept 7 bases outside the gene matches. The DNA of the CDR3 is TGTGCCTGGAGTTCTCAGGGGGTTCTTGGCTACACCTTC. This encodes CAWSSQGVLGYTF.

The J gene is TRBJ2-7, the V gene TRBV12-3 or TRBV12-4, with TRBD1 identical over 7 bases. Trimming at V came to 9 bases and at J to 2 bases, leaving 4 bases not matched to a gene. This CDR3 region has 12 residues. This chain's CDR3 is CASLGQAYEQYF. The DNA for the CDR3 is TGTGCCAGTTTAGGACAGGCCTACGAGCAGTACTTC.

This clone was picked up a small number of times. The chain carries TRBV18 and TRBJ1-6, with D hard to call. The CDR3 extends over 13 amino acids. V was trimmed by 4 bases and J by 10 bases, leaving 11 bases between them. The germline V gene encodes CDR1 KGHSH and CDR2 LQKENI. The CDR3 protein is CASSQEGVSPLHF. CDR3 nucleotide sequence: TGTGCCAGCTCACAGGAGGGTGTGTCACCCCTCCACTTT.

V gene TRBV5-8 combines with J gene TRBJ2-3, with TRBD1 as a possible D gene (6 bases). The CDR3 loop spans 14 amino acids. Germline CDR1 and CDR2: SGHTS and YDEGEE. Trimming pared 4 bases from V and 0 bases from J, leaving 9 bases between. CDR3 nucleotide sequence: TGTGCCAGCAGCCTCGGACAGAGCACAGATACGCAGTATTTT. As protein: CASSLGQSTDTQYF.

The chain uses TRBV6-1 and TRBJ2-1, with TRBD2 as a possible D gene (7 bases). Looked up from germline, CDR1 is MNHNS and CDR2 is SASEGT. V was clipped by 3 bases and J by 2 bases, with 11 bases between them. CDR3 length equals 15 residues. The CDR3 DNA is TGTGCCAGCAGTGATACGGGGGGCGCCTACAATGAGCAGTTCTTC. Translating gives CASSDTGGAYNEQFF.

This clone was found once. This chain links TRBV19 with TRBJ2-3, with D possibly TRBD1 on 6 matching bases. The length of the CDR3 is 18 residues. Germline V gene data show CDR1 as LNHDA and CDR2 as SQIVND (reference sequence). Trimming pared 3 bases from V and 0 bases from J, leaving 19 bases between. In DNA form, the CDR3 reads TGTGCCAGTAGTATCGGACAGCGAAAAAGGACTAGCACAGATACGCAGTATTTT. Translation gives CASSIGQRKRTSTDTQYF.

This chain uses TRBV4-3 with TRBJ2-7, with 10 bases aligning to TRBD2. Germline lookup yields CDR1 LGHNA and CDR2 YSLEER. This CDR3 is built from 15 residues. J lost 4 bases, V lost 3 bases, and 6 bases had no gene match. CDR3 in amino acids: CASSQGAGLAYEQYF. The CDR3 nucleotides are TGCGCCAGCAGCCAGGGGGCGGGACTAGCGTACGAGCAGTACTTC.